A selection of T cell receptor beta chains follows, all from one sample in a study of blood T cells in healthy people across ages. Each CDR3 protein is one row after TCRdb ran MiXCR on the 5' RACE reads. The sample consists of more than 650,000 distinct CDR3 sequences, 20% to 25% of them appearing once. Sequencing was performed on blood. These receptors were taken from a man aged 65-85 years in good health. Each CDR3 is given with its conserved first and last residue. The D gene is left open where the match is weak. For some rows the clone size is stated as once, few or many, or as a class when expanded; others skip it.

D gene	V gene	clone size	J gene	CDR3 DNA	CDR3 protein
NA	TRBV12-3/TRBV12-4	once	TRBJ2-1	TGTGCCAGCAGAACTAGTACCTTCTACAATGAGCAGTTCTTC	CASRTSTFYNEQFF
NA	TRBV9	NA	TRBJ1-2	TGTGCCAGCAGCCAGAGGTCAGGGGCGACATATGGCTACACCTTC	CASSQRSGATYGYTF
NA	TRBV20-1	few	TRBJ1-4	TGCAGTGCAAGACAGGTTTCTAATGAAAGACTGTTTTTT	CSARQVSNERLFF
NA	TRBV20-1	NA	TRBJ2-7	TGCAGTGCTAGCGGAAACTACAATGAGCAGCTCTTC	CSASGNYNEQLF
NA	TRBV5-6	NA	TRBJ2-3	TGTGCCAGCAGCTTGGAGTCTGGGTACTTCACGACAGATACGCAGTATTTT	CASSLESGYFTTDTQYF
TRBD2	TRBV20-1	NA	TRBJ2-1	TGCAGTGCTAGGGATGTTATTGGTGGGACTAGCGGGAGTTGGTCCTACAATGAGCAGTTCTTC	CSARDVIGGTSGSWSYNEQFF
NA	TRBV6-1	NA	TRBJ1-5	TGTGCCATCTCCGCGGCAGGTGATCAGCCCCAGCATTTT	CAISAAGDQPQHF
NA	TRBV3-1	NA	TRBJ2-5	TGTGCCAGCAGAGGGAGGACTGCGGCGGAGACCCAGTACTTC	CASRGRTAAETQYF
NA	TRBV20-1	NA	TRBJ2-7	TGCAGTGCCCTCGGGATTCTCCCCTACGAGCAGTACTTC	CSALGILPYEQYF
NA	TRBV11-2	NA	TRBJ1-1	TGTGCCAGCAGCTTCATGGGAGGAACTGAAGCTTTCTTT	CASSFMGGTEAFF
TRBD2	TRBV29-1	NA	TRBJ2-3	TGCAGCGTTTCGGCAGCGGGAACCACAGATACGCAGTATTTT	CSVSAAGTTDTQYF
NA	TRBV12-3/TRBV12-4	few	TRBJ1-3	TGTGCCAGCACCAACGGGGGCTCTGGAAACACCATATATTTT	CASTNGGSGNTIYF
NA	TRBV11-2	few	TRBJ2-1	TGTGCCAGCAGCTCTTGGCGGGGGCAGTACAATGAGCAGTTCTTC	CASSSWRGQYNEQFF
TRBD1	TRBV11-2	NA	TRBJ1-2	TGTGCCAGCAGCATAACAGGGGACTATGGCTACACCTTC	CASSITGDYGYTF
NA	TRBV12-3/TRBV12-4	few	TRBJ2-4	TGTGCCAGCAGTTTAGCCGTAAATCCATCGGTGGGCATTCAGTACTTC	CASSLAVNPSVGIQYF
NA	TRBV13	many	TRBJ2-5	TGTGCCAGCAGCTTATATTTCGGAGGGGAGACCCAGTACTTC	CASSLYFGGETQYF
NA	TRBV20-1	NA	TRBJ1-1	TGCAGTGCTGAAGGGTTCCGGAGCACTGAAGCTTTCTTT	CSAEGFRSTEAFF
NA	TRBV5-1	few	TRBJ1-2	TGCGCCAGCAGTTTCGACGGGGGGAACTATGGCTACACCTTC	CASSFDGGNYGYTF
TRBD1	TRBV2	NA	TRBJ2-5	TGTGCCAGCACTCTAGCCGGGACAGGATCAGAGACCCAGTACTTC	CASTLAGTGSETQYF
NA	TRBV12-3/TRBV12-4	few	TRBJ1-4	TGTGCCAGCAGTCCCAGGGTGGTGAAACTGTTTTTT	CASSPRVVKLFF
NA	TRBV24-1	NA	TRBJ1-1	TGTGCCACGCAGCTCAGGGTAGGGACTGAAGCTTTCTTT	CATQLRVGTEAFF
TRBD2	TRBV9	once	TRBJ2-2	TGTGCCAGCGCCCCTGGGACTAGCGTCCAAACCGGGGAGCTGTTTTTT	CASAPGTSVQTGELFF
NA	TRBV15	few	TRBJ2-4	TGTGCCAATGGGGGGGCAGAGGCCAAAAACATTCAGTACTTC	CANGGAEAKNIQYF
NA	TRBV18	many	TRBJ2-5	TGTGCCAGCAGCTTAGGTATCCAAGAGACCCAGTACTTC	CASSLGIQETQYF
NA	TRBV7-9	few	TRBJ2-1	TGTGCCGGTGCAAGAGTTAACGGCAGGGAAACTTTTAAAGATGAGCAGTTCTTC	CAGARVNGRETFKDEQFF
NA	TRBV18	few	TRBJ2-2	TGTGCCAGCTCACCACGGGAGTCGAACACCGGGGAGCTGTTTTTT	CASSPRESNTGELFF
TRBD1	TRBV5-1	few	TRBJ1-2	TGCGCCAGCAGCACAGACGACAGGGTCGATGGCTACACCTTC	CASSTDDRVDGYTF
NA	TRBV18	few	TRBJ1-1	TGTGCCAGCTCACCCGCCCAGCGGAACACTGAAGCTTTCTTT	CASSPAQRNTEAFF
TRBD1	TRBV15	few	TRBJ1-5	TGTGCCACCAGCAGAGATATTTGGGACAGGGCTCAGCCCCAGCATTTT	CATSRDIWDRAQPQHF
NA	TRBV20-1	many	TRBJ2-3	TGCAGTGCTACTCGGGACTCGACAGATACGCAGTATTTT	CSATRDSTDTQYF
NA	TRBV11-3	NA	TRBJ1-1	TGTGCCAGCAGCTTACCTCTTTGGAACACTGAAGCTTTCTTT	CASSLPLWNTEAFF
NA	TRBV7-8	few	TRBJ1-2	TGTGCCAGCAGCCCACTTAGGCTGGGCGGCTACACCTTC	CASSPLRLGGYTF
NA	TRBV29-1	few	TRBJ2-5	TGCAGCGTTGAAGATCGTGTCACAGTCCAAGAGACCCAGTACTTC	CSVEDRVTVQETQYF
NA	TRBV7-6	NA	TRBJ1-6	TGTGCCAGCAGCTATACTAGCAGGGTGGATAATTCACCCCTCCACTTT	CASSYTSRVDNSPLHF
NA	TRBV12-3/TRBV12-4	NA	TRBJ2-7	TGTGCCAGCACCCTGGGACGGTCCTACGAGCAGTACTTC	CASTLGRSYEQYF
TRBD2	TRBV20-1	NA	TRBJ2-5	TGCAGTGGCAGGACTAGCGGGCAGGGGGAGACCCAGTACTTC	CSGRTSGQGETQYF
NA	TRBV4-1	NA	TRBJ1-4	TGCGCCAGCAGCCAAGAGGGAGGGAATATGAGAAAACTGTTTTTT	CASSQEGGNMRKLFF
NA	TRBV18	few	TRBJ2-1	TGTGCCAGCCAAACAACCAGCTCCCACAATGAGCAGTTCTTC	CASQTTSSHNEQFF
NA	TRBV3-1	few	TRBJ1-2	TGTGCCAGCAGCCAAGGCCCCAGGGGAAACTACACCTTC	CASSQGPRGNYTF
NA	TRBV4-1	NA	TRBJ2-1	TGCGCCAGCAGCCAAGATTGGACCTTTAGTGATGAGCAGTTCTTC	CASSQDWTFSDEQFF
TRBD2	TRBV6-2/TRBV6-3	NA	TRBJ2-5	TGTGCCAGCAGTCGACTAGCGTACCAAGAGACCCAGTACTTC	CASSRLAYQETQYF
NA	TRBV20-1	NA	TRBJ1-2	TGCAGTGCTAGACACCTGACACGGGGAAGAGGCTACACCTTC	CSARHLTRGRGYTF
NA	TRBV20-1	few	TRBJ2-5	TGCAGTGCTAGGGGACCGGGGACCCAGTACTTC	CSARGPGTQYF
NA	TRBV15	few	TRBJ2-7	TGTGCCACCAGCAGAGATTCTGCGGGGTCCTCCTACGAGCAGTACTTC	CATSRDSAGSSYEQYF
NA	TRBV20-1	NA	TRBJ2-3	TGCAGTGCTAATACGGTCGGCAGCAGGGATACGCAGTATTTT	CSANTVGSRDTQYF
NA	TRBV19	few	TRBJ2-7	TGTGCCAGTAGGGCCCCAGGCCAAAGCGAGCAGTACTTC	CASRAPGQSEQYF
NA	TRBV9	NA	TRBJ2-5	TGTGCCAGCAGCGAATGGGACCCCGAGACCCAGTACTTC	CASSEWDPETQYF
TRBD2	TRBV28	few	TRBJ2-2	TGTGCCAGCAGTTTCCCAGCGGGAGGGCGCGGGGAGCTGTTTTTT	CASSFPAGGRGELFF
NA	TRBV29-1	NA	TRBJ2-5	TGCAGCGTTGATGGGCAGGGAGAGACCCAGTACTTC	CSVDGQGETQYF
NA	TRBV9	NA	TRBJ1-5	TGTGCCAGCAGCGTAGGTTCTGGTGGCAATCAGCCCCAGCATTTT	CASSVGSGGNQPQHF
NA	TRBV11-2	NA	TRBJ2-4	TGTGCCAGCGGCAACAGGGAAGGGGACATTCAGTACTTC	CASGNREGDIQYF
NA	TRBV20-1	NA	TRBJ2-6	TGCAGTGCTAAAGTCCAGGGCGGGTCAGGGGCCAACGTCCTGACTTTC	CSAKVQGGSGANVLTF
NA	TRBV27	few	TRBJ2-6	TGTGCCAGCAGTCCGCCGTGGGCCGTCCTCTCTGGGGCCAACGTCCTGACTTTC	CASSPPWAVLSGANVLTF
NA	TRBV7-8	many	TRBJ2-5	TGTGCCAGCAGCTTATCGTCAGGGTTCCAAGAGACCCAGTACTTC	CASSLSSGFQETQYF
NA	TRBV29-1	many	TRBJ2-4	TGCAGCGTTGTTGGACAAGCCAAAAACATTCAGTACTTC	CSVVGQAKNIQYF
NA	TRBV29-1	few	TRBJ2-7	TGCAGCGGTTCCTTGGGCTACGAGCAGTACTTC	CSGSLGYEQYF
TRBD2	TRBV24-1	NA	TRBJ2-1	TGTGCCACCAGTGATCCGTCTAGCGGGAGCATCAACAATGAGCAGTTCTTC	CATSDPSSGSINNEQFF
NA	TRBV7-2	NA	TRBJ2-5	TGTGCCAGCAGCTTAATCTTGGGAGTGGAGACCCAGTACTTC	CASSLILGVETQYF
TRBD1	TRBV7-3	once	TRBJ1-1	TGTACCAGCAGCCCGGGACAGCCTGGCACTGAAGCTTTCTTT	CTSSPGQPGTEAFF
NA	TRBV7-9	few	TRBJ1-1	TGTGCCAGCAGCTTTAACTGGGAGCAGAACACTGAAGCTTTCTTT	CASSFNWEQNTEAFF